A single sample gave rise to the 25 T cell receptor beta chains below, sequenced in a study of shared clonotypes between healthy human individuals (dated by TCRdb to about 2020). The library was generated by the immunoSEQ multiplex PCR assay. TCRdb took this table from immuneACCESS and kept in-frame rearrangements with V and J called. Such tables lack part of the clones; where checked against another copy, unresolved V genes explain under half of the gap, and the rest is unexplained. For this sample there are over 400,000 clones; roughly 95% appear just once. Clones ranked in the top ten supply 0.055% to 0.075% of the sample. Input material: naive CD4+ T cells sorted from blood. Interpreted using the paper, the cell subset or site label stands for: CD45RA+ positively selected. Receptors originate from a woman between 25 and 40 years old in good health.

This chain connects TRBV5-1 to TRBJ2-7; D might be TRBD2 (5 bases). Trimming took 4 bases from V and 2 from J, leaving 16 bases between them. Germline V gene sequence: CDR1 SGHRS, CDR2 YFSETQ. The CDR3 is 15 residues long. The CDR3 DNA follows: TGCGCCAGCAGCCCCCCCGGAAGCGGTCCCTACGAGCAGTACTTC. Protein: CASSPPGSGPYEQYF.

This chain joins TRBV7-9 and TRBJ1-4; 8 bases line up with TRBD1. The CDR3 is made up of 15 amino acids. J lost 8 bases, V lost 4 bases, and 9 bases had no gene match. CDR1 SEHNR and CDR2 FQNEAQ come from the germline V gene (reference sequence). The CDR3 DNA reads as TGTGCCAGCAGCTCGGGTTACGCAGGGGGCGAAAAACTGTTTTTT. This sequence encodes CASSSGYAGGEKLFF.

This clone was detected once. The rearrangement links TRBV21-1 to TRBJ2-2; the table assigns TRBD2, which was not confirmed against the DNA. TRBV21-1 constitutes a pseudogene. CDR3 size: 19 residues. CDR3 protein: CASSKGTSGRALDTGELFF. As DNA, the CDR3 is TGTGCCAGCAGCAAAGGGACTAGCGGGAGGGCCCTCGACACCGGGGAGCTGTTTTTT.

The rearrangement uses TRBV4-1 and TRBJ2-7; 12 bases map to TRBD2. The V and J ends lost 7 bases and 6 bases, in that order; junction bases with no gene match: 13. Germline V gene lookup returns CDR1 MGHRA and CDR2 YSYEKL. The CDR3 runs to 16 residues. The CDR3 here is CASTLLAGGRVREQYF. CDR3 coding DNA: TGCGCCAGCACGCTTCTAGCGGGAGGGAGAGTCCGCGAGCAGTACTTC.

This chain connects TRBV19 to TRBJ2-5; D possibly corresponds to TRBD2 (6 bases). CDR1 is LNHDA and CDR2 is SQIVND in the germline V gene (reference sequence). V lost 2 bases, J lost 1 base, and 11 bases lay in between. This CDR3 region has 15 residues. The DNA for the CDR3 is TGTGCCAGTAGTATAACGGGCGGGACCCAAGAGACCCAGTACTTC. Protein product: CASSITGGTQETQYF.

V and J are TRBV15 and TRBJ2-7, with 11 nucleotides matching TRBD1. CDR1 and CDR2 from the germline V gene are LNHNV and YYDKDF (reference sequence). The J segment lost 2 bases and the V segment lost 2 bases, leaving 2 bases of the junction unmatched. CDR3 length: 15 amino acids. CDR3 amino acids: CATSRPDRGPYEQYF. The CDR3 DNA follows: TGTGCCACCAGCAGACCGGACAGGGGGCCCTACGAGCAGTACTTC.

Turning to this clone: At one end, the junction sequence differs from germline, possibly due to a read error. The chain uses TRBV29-1 and TRBJ2-5; 10 bases are shared with TRBD1. Germline CDR1 reads SQVTM; CDR2 reads ANQGSEA. The CDR3 sequence is 15 residues long. This chain's CDR3 is CSVEGQGVGRETQYF. The CDR3, as DNA: TGCAGCGTCGAAGGACAGGGGGTAGGAAGAGAGACCCAGTACTTC. The full variable domain, completed using reference TRBV29-1 and TRBJ2-5, is SAVISQKPSRDICQRGTSLTIQCQVDSQVTMMFWYRQQPGQSLTLIATANQGSEATYESGFVIDKFPISRPNLTFSTLTVSNMSPEDSSIYLCSVEGQGVGRETQYFGPGTRLLVL.

This clone was seen a handful of times. The rearrangement links TRBV5-4 to TRBJ1-4; unclear D gene. The CDR3 totals 13 residues. CDR1 is SGHNT, CDR2 YYREEE, per germline (reference sequence). With 6 bases removed from V and 7 bases from J, the gap between germline ends came to 13 bases. The chain's CDR3 is CASTSQAGEKLFF. The CDR3 coding sequence is TGTGCCAGCACCAGTCAGGCGGGTGAAAAACTGTTTTTT.

The chain couples TRBV27 to TRBJ2-7; D ambiguous. V dropped 2 bases and J dropped 3 bases, with 8 bases sitting between them. The germline V gene has CDR1 MNHEY and CDR2 SMNVEV (reference sequence). This CDR3 contains 13 residues. CDR3 coding DNA: TGTGCCAGCAGTTTAAGAACCGGCTACGAGCAGTACTTC. Translated: CASSLRTGYEQYF.

This chain joins TRBV5-6 and TRBJ1-4; TRBD1 agrees at 8 bases. The CDR3 is 15 amino acids. Trimming at V came to 3 bases and at J to 8 bases, leaving 9 bases not matched to a gene. Per the germline V gene, CDR1 is SGHDT and CDR2 is YYEEEE. In DNA form, the CDR3 reads TGTGCCAGCAGCTCACAACGACAGGGGAAAGAAAAACTGTTTTTT. This gives the protein CASSSQRQGKEKLFF.

About this clone: The sample contains more than one DNA sequence encoding this CDR3. The V gene is TRBV5-1, the J gene TRBJ1-1; possibly TRBD1 for D (5 bases). The V end lost 4 bases, the J end lost 0 bases, and 7 bases lay between the germline ends. The CDR3 has 13 amino acids. Germline CDR1 and CDR2: SGHRS and YFSETQ. CDR3 DNA: TGCGCCAGCAGCCCGGGACTGAACACTGAAGCTTTCTTT. Its translation is CASSPGLNTEAFF. Based on the CDR3 plus reference TRBV5-1 and TRBJ1-1, the full variable domain is KAGVTQTPRYLIKTRGQQVTLSCSPISGHRSVSWYQQTPGQGLQFLFEYFSETQRNKGNFPGRFSGRQFSNSRSEMNVSTLELGDSALYLCASSPGLNTEAFFGQGTRLTVV.

The chain links TRBV4-1 to TRBJ2-7, with 15 bases fitting TRBD2. This CDR3 has 17 amino acids. The V and J ends lost 1 base and 2 bases, in that order; junction bases with no gene match: 3. In germline, CDR1 is MGHRA, CDR2 YSYEKL. The CDR3 reads CASSQARTSGRAYEQYF. CDR3 nucleotides: TGCGCCAGCAGCCAAGCCCGGACTAGCGGGAGGGCCTACGAGCAGTACTTC.

V and J are TRBV5-8 and TRBJ2-7; TRBD1 matches at 11 bases. The germline gives CDR1 SGHTS, CDR2 YDEGEE. CDR3 size: 17 residues. J gave up 2 bases and V 2 bases, and 9 bases lay outside the gene matches. In nucleotides, the CDR3 is TGTGCCAGCAGCTTCGCCCGGGGACAGGGGGGCACCTACGAGCAGTACTTC. Residues: CASSFARGQGGTYEQYF.

This sequence joins TRBV27 and TRBJ2-3, with D unclear. Trimming shortened V by 1 base and J by 0 bases, and 2 bases separated the two germline ends. The CDR3 covers 13 residues. Germline assignment: CDR1 MNHEY and CDR2 SMNVEV (reference sequence). The CDR3 here is CASSLFSTDTQYF. In nucleotides, the CDR3 is TGTGCCAGCAGTTTATTCAGCACAGATACGCAGTATTTT.

The V call is TRBV7-9, the J call TRBJ2-5, with 7 nucleotides matching TRBD1. The CDR3 spans 11 residues. CDR1 and CDR2 from the germline V gene are SEHNR and FQNEAQ (reference sequence). J lost 11 bases, V lost 5 bases, and 5 bases had no gene match. This chain's CDR3 is CASSIGTEQYF. DNA for the CDR3: TGTGCCAGCAGCATCGGGACAGAGCAGTACTTC.

This sequence joins TRBV6-5 and TRBJ1-3; a possible D gene is TRBD1 (5 bases). This CDR3 contains 16 residues. Between the trimmed V and J ends, which lost 4 bases and 0 bases, there was a span of 13 bases. Looked up from germline, CDR1 is MNHEY and CDR2 is SVGAGI. CDR3 sequence (DNA): TGTGCCAGCAGTTTTGAAGGACATCTCTCTGGAAACACCATATATTTT. This codes for CASSFEGHLSGNTIYF.

The V and J genes are TRBV9 and TRBJ2-1; 10 bases are shared with TRBD2. The V segment lost 4 bases and the J segment 10 bases; nucleotides outside the gene matches: 11. The V gene's germline CDR1 is SGDLS and CDR2 YYNGEE. The CDR3 runs 15 residues. The DNA for the CDR3 is TGTGCCAGCAGCCACCTCTCTAGCGGGAGACGGGAGCAGTTCTTC. This sequence encodes CASSHLSSGRREQFF.

This chain links TRBV28 with TRBJ1-3; D perhaps matches TRBD1 (5 bases). Trimming shortened V by 8 bases and J by 5 bases, and 13 bases separated the two germline ends. Germline lookup yields CDR1 MDHEN and CDR2 SYDVKM. This CDR3 is built from 13 residues. CDR3 region: CASASGARNTIYF. The CDR3, as DNA: TGTGCCAGCGCCTCCGGGGCGAGAAACACCATATATTTT.

The chain has TRBV28 and TRBJ2-7; D is perhaps TRBD1 (5 bases). Germline assignment: CDR1 MDHEN and CDR2 SYDVKM. The CDR3 runs to 13 residues. Trimming stripped 5 bases from V and 2 bases from J, with 10 bases between. For the CDR3, the DNA is TGTGCCAGCAGTACGGACACAGCCTACGAGCAGTACTTC. It yields the protein CASSTDTAYEQYF. The full variable domain, its missing parts supplied by reference TRBV28 and TRBJ2-7, is DVKVTQSSRYLVKRTGEKVFLECVQDMDHENMFWYRQDPGLGLRLIYFSYDVKMKEKGDIPEGYSVSREKKERFSLILESASTNQTSMYLCASSTDTAYEQYFGPGTRLTVT.

About this clone itself: The same CDR3 also results from other DNA sequences found in this sample. This chain's CDR3 is CASSYSGGSSYEQYF. CDR3 sequence (DNA): TGTGCCAGCAGTTACTCGGGGGGGAGCTCCTACGAGCAGTACTTC. V is TRBV6-5 and J is TRBJ2-7, with 7 bases identical to TRBD2. The CDR3 contains 15 residues. Germline CDR1 and CDR2: MNHEY and SVGAGI. The trim removed 0 bases at V and 0 bases at J, leaving 2 bases unmatched.

As DNA, the CDR3 is TGTGCCAGCAGGGGGCTAGGGAATCAGCCCCAGCATTTT. Translating gives CASRGLGNQPQHF. This sequence joins TRBV19 and TRBJ1-5, with 8 nucleotides matching TRBD1. Unmatched junction bases numbered 5, after V lost 9 bases and J lost 4 bases. CDR3 length equals 13 residues. The germline CDR1 and CDR2 sequences are LNHDA and SQIVND (reference sequence).

This chain joins TRBV4-1 and TRBJ2-1; the match to TRBD2 covers 12 bases. The V gene end was trimmed by 2 bases and the J gene end by 4 bases; junction bases not matched to a gene: 3. Germline V gene data show CDR1 as MGHRA and CDR2 as YSYEKL. The CDR3 has 16 residues. This CDR3 is CASSQSTSGGYNEQFF. DNA of the CDR3: TGCGCCAGCAGCCAATCTACTAGCGGGGGGTACAATGAGCAGTTCTTC.

The chain links TRBV5-1 to TRBJ1-1; weak D call: TRBD1 (6 bases). Germline values: CDR1 SGHRS, CDR2 YFSETQ. V shed 2 bases and J shed 5 bases, with 13 bases lying between them. This CDR3 is 14 amino acids long. The CDR3 DNA sequence: TGCGCCAGCAGCTTACAGGGAGGGGAGACTGAAGCTTTCTTT. Its translation: CASSLQGGETEAFF. The full variable domain, rest sourced from reference TRBV5-1 and TRBJ1-1, is KAGVTQTPRYLIKTRGQQVTLSCSPISGHRSVSWYQQTPGQGLQFLFEYFSETQRNKGNFPGRFSGRQFSNSRSEMNVSTLELGDSALYLCASSLQGGETEAFFGQGTRLTVV.

This chain's CDR3 is CASSPREGASYEQYF. The CDR3 DNA reads TGTGCCAGCAGCCCAAGGGAAGGGGCTTCCTACGAGCAGTACTTC. The rearrangement uses TRBV11-2 and TRBJ2-7, with D tentatively TRBD1 (5 bases). V lost 5 bases to trimming and J lost 1 base, with 15 bases between them. The CDR3 covers 15 residues. CDR1 is SGHAT, CDR2 FQNNGV, per germline.

V is TRBV21-1 and J is TRBJ2-7; TRBD2 is the table's D call, not checked against the DNA. TRBV21-1 is a pseudogene. The CDR3 is 16 residues long. The CDR3 nucleotides are TGTGCCAGCAGCGGACGGAGGACTAAGCGGATTAAAGAGCAGTACTTC. Translated, it gives CASSGRRTKRIKEQYF.